This T cell receptor (beta chain) is from a study of blood T cell repertoires in COVID-19. Study background: From T cells, B-cell-depleted T cells, or PBMCs came the material, which was cDNA or gDNA.

The CDR3 has 15 residues. The germline V gene has CDR1 KGHSH and CDR2 LQKENI. V was clipped by 5 bases and J by 1 base; unmatched bases: 7. In the original workflow: From reference gene primer amplification, estimates of nucleated cell counts were derived. Here immunoSEQ multiplex PCR was the method, and the copy in TCRdb shows in-frame clones only, minus some. From that table come the V and J calls and clone size; the DNA was used to work out D and trimming. The sample includes roughly 380,000 clones, roughly 84% seen only once; the top ten take around 3%. Living in 24 US areas, the participants were between about 18 and 100 years of age. Cohort 3 donors were reported recovered after two negative PCRs, clearance, or symptom resolution.

Sequenced sample: PBMCs or T cells enriched from blood (not recorded which). The receptor comes from a young woman who had recovered from COVID-19. The rearrangement links TRBV18 to TRBJ1-2; 7 bases line up with TRBD1. This CDR3 is CASSATGADNYGYTF. DNA of the CDR3: TGTGCCAGCTCAGCCACAGGGGCAGATAACTATGGCTACACCTTC. Using reference TRBV18 and TRBJ1-2 for the parts outside the CDR3, the full variable domain is NAGVMQNPRHLVRRRGQEARLRCSPMKGHSHVYWYRQLPEEGLKFMVYLQKENIIDESGMPKERFSAEFPKEGPSILRIQQVVRGDSAAYFCASSATGADNYGYTFGSGTRLTVV.